A selection of T cell receptor beta chains follows, all from one sample in a study of shared clonotypes between healthy human individuals. The method was immunoSEQ multiplex PCR; TCRdb's version includes in-frame clones alone and lacks a portion of them. The sample holds more than 2,000,000 clones; roughly 93% are singletons and the top ten take 0.39%. The material sequenced was naive CD4+ T cells from PBMCs. The receptors derive from a man between 18 and 29 years old in good health. Some clones in this sample may be carry-over from other donors' samples. The CDR3 runs from the conserved cysteine through the conserved F or W. A D gene is named only where the DNA matches it firmly. Clone size appears in some rows only: once, few, many, or a class for an expanded clone.

J gene | V gene | clone size | D gene | CDR3 DNA | CDR3 protein
TRBJ2-5 | TRBV5-4 | - | TRBD1 | TGTGCCAGCAGCTTGGCCTGGACAGGGCAAGAGACCCAGTACTTC | CASSLAWTGQETQYF
TRBJ1-2 | TRBV7-9 | - | - | TGTGCCAGCAGCCAGTCTCACTATGGCTACACCTTC | CASSQSHYGYTF
TRBJ1-2 | TRBV25-1 | - | - | TGTGCCAGCAGAACCGACAGCTATGGCTACACCTTC | CASRTDSYGYTF
TRBJ2-3 | TRBV4-3 | - | - | TGCGCCAGCAGCCAGGGGGTGTGGGGAGATACGCAGTATTTT | CASSQGVWGDTQYF
TRBJ1-1 | TRBV18 | - | - | TGTGCCAGCTCACCCGGGCCGGACACTGAAGCTTTCTTT | CASSPGPDTEAFF
TRBJ1-1 | TRBV7-2 | - | - | TGTGCCAGCAGCTTAGCGGAGGGCACTGAAGCTTTCTTT | CASSLAEGTEAFF
TRBJ2-7 | TRBV11-2 | - | TRBD2 | TGTGCCAGCAGCTTCACTAGCGGGGGGTACGAGCAGTACTTC | CASSFTSGGYEQYF
TRBJ2-2 | TRBV28 | - | - | TGTGCCAGCAGTCCAAGCAGCATGAGGAGTTCGGGCACCGGGGAGCTGTTTTTT | CASSPSSMRSSGTGELFF
TRBJ2-2 | TRBV18 | once | TRBD2 | TGTGCCAGCTCACCACAGGGTAGCGGGAGTGCCGGGGAGCTGTTTTTT | CASSPQGSGSAGELFF
TRBJ2-1 | TRBV27 | - | - | TGTGCCACCCAAGGCGGTCCCCGTTACAATGAGCAGTTCTTC | CATQGGPRYNEQFF
TRBJ1-3 | TRBV7-2 | - | - | TGTGCCAGCAGCTTAGTAGGCTCTGGAAACACCATATATTTT | CASSLVGSGNTIYF
TRBJ2-3 | TRBV7-7 | - | TRBD1 | TGTGCCAGCAGCCTCGGGACAGGGACAGATACGCAGTATTTT | CASSLGTGTDTQYF
TRBJ1-4 | TRBV19 | - | - | TGTGCCAGTACGGAGACGCGGGGAAGGGGTGAAAAACTGTTTTTT | CASTETRGRGEKLFF
TRBJ1-2 | TRBV7-9 | - | TRBD1 | TGTGCCAGCAGCCCGGCGGGACAGGGGGCGGAAGGCTACACCTTC | CASSPAGQGAEGYTF
TRBJ1-1 | TRBV27 | - | TRBD1 | TGTGCCAGCACAGCCAGGGGGCACGGGGGAGCTTTCTTT | CASTARGHGGAFF
TRBJ1-2 | TRBV28 | - | - | TGTGCCAGCAGTCGAGGGACGGGCACTGGTTCCTATGGCTACACCTTC | CASSRGTGTGSYGYTF
TRBJ2-7 | TRBV7-7 | few | - | TGTGCCAGCAGCTCCGGCGGGACTCAGTACTTC | CASSSGGTQYF
TRBJ1-2 | TRBV27 | - | - | TGTGCCAGCAGTCTAACTTGGGGAAGCGGCTACACCTTC | CASSLTWGSGYTF
TRBJ1-2 | TRBV5-4 | - | - | TGTGCCAGCAGCTTGGGACAGTTATATCGTGGCTACACCTTC | CASSLGQLYRGYTF
TRBJ1-1 | TRBV7-2 | - | TRBD1 | TGTGCCAGCAGCTCAAGGACAGGGAGGACTGAAGCTTTCTTT | CASSSRTGRTEAFF
TRBJ2-1 | TRBV18 | - | TRBD2 | TGTGCCAGCTCACCAATACTAGCGGGCTCCTACAATGAGCAGTTCTTC | CASSPILAGSYNEQFF
TRBJ2-7 | TRBV7-8 | - | - | TGTGCCAGCAGCTTAGTTGGTCGACTCGCCATTCCCTACGAGCAGTACTTC | CASSLVGRLAIPYEQYF
TRBJ2-7 | TRBV10-3 | - | - | TGTGCCATCAGTAGTCGGAGCTCCTACGAGCAGTACTTC | CAISSRSSYEQYF
TRBJ2-4 | TRBV7-9 | - | TRBD1 | TGTGCCAGCAGCACTCGGACAGGTCCCAAAAACATTCAGTACTTC | CASSTRTGPKNIQYF
TRBJ1-4 | TRBV4-1 | - | - | TGCGCCAGCAGCCAAGGACGGGGGGACGAAAAACTGTTTTTT | CASSQGRGDEKLFF
TRBJ2-7 | TRBV10-3 | - | TRBD1 | TGTGCCATCAGCGCTAGAACAGGGGGCGATGAGCAGTACTTC | CAISARTGGDEQYF
TRBJ1-2 | TRBV4-1 | once | - | TGCGCCAGCAGCCAAGACGTTCAGGCGCGGGGCTACACCTTC | CASSQDVQARGYTF
TRBJ1-1 | TRBV29-1 | few | - | TGCAGCGTTGTCCGGGACTGGAACACTGAAGCTTTCTTT | CSVVRDWNTEAFF
TRBJ2-7 | TRBV20-1 | - | - | TGCAGTACTATGCAGCGCGACGAGCAGTACTTC | CSTMQRDEQYF
TRBJ2-7 | TRBV19 | - | TRBD2 | TGTGCCAGTAGTATTAGGGCTAGCGGGAGCTACGAGCAGTACTTC | CASSIRASGSYEQYF
TRBJ1-2 | TRBV27 | - | - | TGTGCCAGCTCCCTCGGGCCTAACTATGGCTACACCTTC | CASSLGPNYGYTF
TRBJ1-1 | TRBV5-1 | - | - | TGCGCCAGCATCCTTTCTTTTGTCGGGCAGATGATGAACACTGAAGCTTTCTTT | CASILSFVGQMMNTEAFF
TRBJ2-7 | TRBV2 | - | - | TGTGCCAGCAATGCAGGGGTCACCGAGCAGTACTTC | CASNAGVTEQYF
TRBJ2-3 | TRBV4-1 | - | - | TGCGCCAGCAGCCTTGGGGATACGCAGTATTTT | CASSLGDTQYF
TRBJ2-7 | TRBV9 | - | - | TGTGCCAGCAGCGTAGGATCCACAACTCCCTACGAGCAGTACTTC | CASSVGSTTPYEQYF
TRBJ1-2 | TRBV11-3 | - | - | TGTGCCAGCAGCCCCCGGGGCAGGGGACGGCAAAACCCTAACTATGGCTACACCTTC | CASSPRGRGRQNPNYGYTF
TRBJ2-4 | TRBV9 | - | TRBD1 | TGTGCCAGCAGCTTCTTCGACAGGGGAAACATTCAGTACTTC | CASSFFDRGNIQYF
TRBJ2-2 | TRBV30 | once | TRBD1 | TGTGCCTGGCCAGGGGGTGGTACCGGGGAGCTGTTTTTT | CAWPGGGTGELFF
TRBJ1-1 | TRBV29-1 | - | - | TGCAGCGTTGGTTTTCTTAAAGGGGCGACTGAAGCTTTCTTT | CSVGFLKGATEAFF
TRBJ2-2 | TRBV11-3 | - | - | TGTGCCAGCAGCCCGAAGGGGGGGAACACCGGGGAGCTGTTTTTT | CASSPKGGNTGELFF
TRBJ1-5 | TRBV28 | - | TRBD1 | TGTGCCGCGGACAGGGGGAGCAATCAGCCCCAGCATTTT | CAADRGSNQPQHF
TRBJ2-1 | TRBV28 | - | - | TGTGCCAGCAGCCCCGGGGACTCAGGGACCTATGAGCAGTTCTTC | CASSPGDSGTYEQFF
TRBJ2-7 | TRBV20-1 | once | - | TGCAGTGCTACAGATCTTTACGAGCAGTACTTC | CSATDLYEQYF
TRBJ2-7 | TRBV5-4 | - | TRBD1 | TGTGCCAGCAGCCCCGGGACAGACTCCTACGAGCAGTACTTC | CASSPGTDSYEQYF
TRBJ1-1 | TRBV10-2 | - | - | TGCGCCAGCAGGCGCGGGACTCCTCTCCGAGACACTGAAGCTTTCTTT | CASRRGTPLRDTEAFF
TRBJ1-2 | TRBV6-6 | - | TRBD1 | TGTGCCAGCAGACCGGACAGGATCTATGGCTACACCTTC | CASRPDRIYGYTF
TRBJ2-1 | TRBV25-1 | - | TRBD2 | TGTGCCAGCAGCGAGGACCTCGGGGGAGGGGATCGGAATGAGCAGTTCTTC | CASSEDLGGGDRNEQFF
TRBJ2-7 | TRBV9 | - | - | TGTGCCAGCAGCGTAGAATTCGGTTTACCCTACGAGCAGTACTTC | CASSVEFGLPYEQYF
TRBJ1-2 | TRBV15 | - | - | TGTGCCACCAGCAGAGACAGGGGAGGTCGGGGCTACACCTTC | CATSRDRGGRGYTF
TRBJ2-1 | TRBV15 | - | - | TGTGCCACCGGGACCCGGGGCGATGAGCAGTTCTTC | CATGTRGDEQFF
TRBJ2-1 | TRBV7-3 | - | - | TGTGCCAGCAGCTTAAGAGGGGGGCTATCCTACAATGAGCAGTTCTTC | CASSLRGGLSYNEQFF
TRBJ1-4 | TRBV28 | - | - | TGTGCCACTGGATACGCGGGGGGGGAAAAACTGTTTTTT | CATGYAGGEKLFF
TRBJ2-5 | TRBV5-1 | - | TRBD1 | TGCGCCAGCAGCTTGGGGCAGGGGGAGGAGACCCAGTACTTC | CASSLGQGEETQYF
TRBJ1-2 | TRBV6-5 | - | TRBD1 | TGTGCCACCAAATCACAGGGGAGGAACTATGGCTACACCTTC | CATKSQGRNYGYTF